This entry lists 29 T cell receptor beta chains sequenced from one sample in a study of blood T cells in healthy people across ages. The use of a sample-barcoded 5' primer and a J-beta primer mix characterized a second PCR of about 7 to 12 cycles. One entry per CDR3 protein, called by TCRdb with MiXCR from the 5' RACE reads. Of 850,000 to 1,000,000 distinct CDR3 sequences listed, about 48% are singletons. The sequenced sample consisted of blood. The source is a man younger than 40 in good health.

The V gene is TRBV7-8, the J gene TRBJ1-2, with D perhaps TRBD1 (6 bases). The germline V gene encodes CDR1 SGHVS and CDR2 FQNEAQ. V was trimmed by 1 base and J by 4 bases, leaving 16 bases between them. There are 16 residues in the CDR3. For the CDR3, the DNA is TGTGCCAGCAGCTTAGTAACAGGGACAAAATCCTATGGCTACACCTTC. Translation: CASSLVTGTKSYGYTF.

This clonotype was counted a few times. The chain recombines TRBV14 with TRBJ1-2; possibly TRBD1 for D (5 bases). Looked up from germline, CDR1 is SGHDN and CDR2 is FVKESK. There are 13 residues in the CDR3. The V and J ends lost 5 bases and 8 bases respectively, with 15 bases between them. CDR3 loop: CASSLNPGDGYTF. CDR3 coding DNA: TGTGCCAGCAGCTTAAACCCTGGGGACGGCTACACCTTC. The entire variable domain, with the rest obtained from reference TRBV14 and TRBJ1-2, is as follows: EAGVTQFPSHSVIEKGQTVTLRCDPISGHDNLYWYRRVMGKEIKFLLHFVKESKQDESGMPNNRFLAERTGGTYSTLKVQPAELEDSGVYFCASSLNPGDGYTFGSGTRLTVV.

This clonotype has more than one count but fewer than ten. This sequence joins TRBV6-5 and TRBJ2-1, with D perhaps TRBD1 (6 bases). Trimming pared 0 bases from V and 5 bases from J, leaving 11 bases between. This CDR3 region has 15 residues. The germline CDR1 and CDR2 sequences are MNHEY and SVGAGI. The CDR3 here is CASSYSWGRNNEQFF. The CDR3 DNA follows: TGTGCCAGCAGTTACTCGTGGGGGCGAAACAATGAGCAGTTCTTC.

Only a few counts were recorded for this clonotype. This chain links TRBV3-1 with TRBJ2-5; 12 bases fit TRBD2. Germline CDR1 and CDR2: LGHDT and YNNKEL (reference sequence). The ends lost 1 base at V and 4 bases at J; junction bases unmatched: 7. The CDR3 covers 17 residues. As DNA, the CDR3 is TGTGCCAGCAGCCAAGGCCCAGGACTAGCGGGGCGAGAGACCCAGTACTTC. This codes for CASSQGPGLAGRETQYF.

The rearrangement uses TRBV12-3 or TRBV12-4 and TRBJ2-5; possible D gene TRBD2, 5 bases. This CDR3 contains 14 residues. The ends were cut back, 1 base at V and 9 bases at J, with 15 bases in the middle. The CDR3 reads CASSLGQATGSQYF. As DNA, the CDR3 is TGTGCCAGCAGTTTAGGGCAGGCAACGGGGTCCCAGTACTTC.

The table lists this clonotype with many counts. The chain recombines TRBV12-3 or TRBV12-4 with TRBJ2-5; possible D gene TRBD2, 5 bases. The CDR3 runs 16 residues. V lost 2 bases to trimming and J lost 5 bases, with 18 bases between them. The DNA of the CDR3 is TGTGCCAGCAGTTTATGGGCTAGCTTATCCGGGGAGACCCAGTACTTC. Protein sequence: CASSLWASLSGETQYF.

This chain uses TRBV4-1 with TRBJ2-5; maybe TRBD1 (6 bases). The CDR3 consists of 15 residues. V was cut by 2 bases and J by 3 bases, with 13 bases left in between. CDR1 is MGHRA and CDR2 is YSYEKL in the germline V gene. The chain's CDR3 is CASSQTDRSKETQYF. CDR3 DNA: TGCGCCAGCAGCCAAACCGACAGGAGTAAAGAGACCCAGTACTTC.

This clonotype was counted only a few times. The V gene is TRBV20-1, the J gene TRBJ2-1, with TRBD2 as a possible D gene (7 bases). The germline V gene encodes CDR1 DFQATT and CDR2 SNEGSKA (reference sequence). Trimming took off 4 bases at V and 4 bases at J, with 20 bases between the two ends. There are 16 residues in the CDR3. The CDR3 DNA is TGCAGTGCTAAACGGGGGGCAAGGAAGGGGTACAATGAGCAGTTCTTC. Translation gives CSAKRGARKGYNEQFF.

This clonotype has a handful of counts. The V gene is TRBV4-1, the J gene TRBJ2-3; a possible D gene is TRBD1 (6 bases). Per germline, CDR1 MGHRA and CDR2 YSYEKL. The CDR3 extends over 19 amino acids. V lost 0 bases, J lost 1 base, and 20 bases lay in between. This chain's CDR3 is CASSQDSVVTGSRTDTQYF. The CDR3, as DNA: TGCGCCAGCAGCCAAGATTCGGTAGTGACAGGTAGCCGCACAGATACGCAGTATTTT.

The chain has TRBV12-3 or TRBV12-4 and TRBJ2-5; D remains unclear. V was cut by 7 bases and J by 4 bases, with 10 bases left in between. The CDR3 extends over 12 amino acids. CDR3 region: CASTLRGETQYF. The CDR3, as DNA: TGTGCCAGCACCCTACGCGGAGAGACCCAGTACTTC.

J is TRBJ1-2 and V is TRBV6-5, with 7 bases aligning to TRBD1. Germline-derived CDR1 and CDR2 are MNHEY and SVGAGI. The CDR3 is made up of 13 amino acids. V shed 2 bases and J 6 bases; nucleotides not matched to a gene: 3. The CDR3 region is CASSYVTGNGYTF. CDR3 bases: TGTGCCAGCAGTTACGTGACAGGGAATGGCTACACCTTC.

This clonotype occurred a few times. This chain connects TRBV3-1 to TRBJ2-1; D not certain. CDR3 size: 14 residues. V lost 4 bases and J lost 10, with 17 bases in between. The germline CDR1 and CDR2 sequences are LGHDT and YNNKEL (reference sequence). The CDR3 DNA reads as TGTGCCAGCAGCCCGAACGCCATACAACGGGAGCAGTTCTTC. This translates into CASSPNAIQREQFF.

This clonotype was recorded many times. A read error may produce the germline difference seen at one junction end. The rearrangement uses TRBV4-1 and TRBJ2-7, with D possibly matching TRBD1 (6 bases). Germline V gives CDR1 MGHRA, CDR2 YSYEKL. The CDR3 loop spans 14 amino acids. CDR3 nucleotides: TGTGCCAGCAGCTCAACAGGGACCAGCTACGAGCAGTACTTC. Its translation: CASSSTGTSYEQYF.

This clonotype was observed a handful of times. This rearrangement joins TRBV15 to TRBJ2-1, with D possibly matching TRBD1 (6 bases). The CDR3 is 15 amino acids. The germline CDR1 and CDR2 sequences are LNHNV and YYDKDF (reference sequence). Trimming shortened V by 1 base and J by 7 bases, and 14 bases separated the two germline ends. CDR3 DNA: TGTGCCACCAGCAGAGGGGTGGGACATGAAAATGAGCAGTTCTTC. The encoded protein is CATSRGVGHENEQFF.

V gene TRBV7-2 combines with J gene TRBJ2-3; 7 bases match TRBD2. Germline assignment: CDR1 SGHTA and CDR2 FQGNSA. V lost 3 bases and J lost 1; bases outside the gene matches: 7. This CDR3 region has 16 residues. CDR3 DNA: TGTGCCAGCAGCTTTCCTTCTAGCGGTGGCACAGATACGCAGTATTTT. Encoded protein: CASSFPSSGGTDTQYF.

This chain joins TRBV6-5 and TRBJ1-2; no clear D. CDR1 and CDR2 (germline): MNHEY, SVGAGI. V lost 6 bases and J lost 1, with 12 bases in between. CDR3 length: 14 amino acids. The chain's CDR3 is CASSRLGYNYGYTF. The DNA for the CDR3 is TGTGCCAGCAGCCGTCTGGGTTATAACTATGGCTACACCTTC.

The gene calls are TRBV10-3 and TRBJ1-2; D remains ambiguous. Germline-derived CDR1 and CDR2 are ENHRY and SYGVKD. This CDR3 contains 12 residues. V was shortened by 10 bases and J by 8 bases, with 17 bases between the two germline ends. The CDR3 nucleotides are TGTGCCACCCGCACTGGGGAAGGCGGCTACACCTTC. Translating gives CATRTGEGGYTF.

This clonotype has only one observation. This chain connects TRBV7-2 to TRBJ2-3; a possible D gene is TRBD1 (6 bases). Trimming cost V 4 bases and J 0 bases, with 11 bases left between them. The CDR3 runs to 15 residues. Germline assignment: CDR1 SGHTA and CDR2 FQGNSA. The CDR3 DNA reads TGTGCCAGCAGCTCCCCTAGGGGGAGCACAGATACGCAGTATTTT. This codes for CASSSPRGSTDTQYF.

This clonotype was found a few times. This chain joins TRBV12-3 or TRBV12-4 and TRBJ2-6, with D uncertain. V was trimmed by 5 bases and J by 0 bases, leaving 8 bases between them. The CDR3 contains 15 residues. CDR3 region: CASSQWGSGANVLTF. The CDR3 coding sequence is TGTGCCAGCAGTCAATGGGGCTCTGGGGCCAACGTCCTGACTTTC.

This chain uses TRBV6-5 with TRBJ1-2; no clear D gene. The V end lost 2 bases, the J end lost 2 bases, and 12 bases lay between the germline ends. This CDR3 has 15 amino acids. From germline, CDR1 is MNHEY and CDR2 SVGAGI. CDR3: CASSYTVGSNYGYTF. DNA of the CDR3: TGTGCCAGCAGTTACACGGTCGGATCCAACTATGGCTACACCTTC.

This clonotype came up a few times. The chain has TRBV12-3 or TRBV12-4 and TRBJ2-5, with TRBD2 as a possible D gene (6 bases). The tail of the sequence fits TRBJ2-7 better, so the J call may be wrong. The CDR3 totals 14 residues. Here the CDR3 DNA reads TGTGCCAGCAGTGGGCGGGACGGTACCTACGAGCAGTACTTC. This codes for CASSGRDGTYEQYF.

The rearrangement links TRBV27 to TRBJ2-7, with D possibly TRBD1 on 7 matching bases. The CDR3 covers 15 residues. The V end was cut by 3 bases, the J end by 6 bases, with 18 bases between. The germline CDR1 and CDR2 sequences are MNHEY and SMNVEV (reference sequence). The CDR3: CASSFSSGTAGEQYF. CDR3 bases: TGTGCCAGCAGTTTCTCCTCCGGGACAGCGGGCGAGCAGTACTTC.

V and J are TRBV2 and TRBJ2-4, with TRBD1 matching over 7 bases. After removal of 6 bases from V and 15 bases from J, the junction contained 5 bases not matched to a gene. Germline CDR1 is SNHLY and CDR2 is FYNNEI. This CDR3 is 10 amino acids long. The CDR3 region is CASRATGWYF. In nucleotides, the CDR3 is TGTGCCAGCAGGGCGACAGGGTGGTACTTC.

The chain links TRBV20-1 to TRBJ2-3; D is tentatively TRBD1 or TRBD2 (5 bases each). Germline V gene lookup returns CDR1 DFQATT and CDR2 SNEGSKA (reference sequence). This CDR3 contains 13 residues. With 3 bases removed from V and 5 bases from J, the gap between germline ends came to 12 bases. Written as DNA, the CDR3 is TGCAGTGCTAGGGGGGTTAGCGAAGATACGCAGTATTTT. Protein: CSARGVSEDTQYF.

Note on this clonotype: A read error may account for a junction end that differs from germline. The chain joins TRBV18 to TRBJ1-2; D may be TRBD1 (6 bases). Germline loops: CDR1 KGHSH, CDR2 LQKENI. This CDR3 is 12 amino acids long. The CDR3 coding sequence is TGTACCAGCTGGGGGCTGGCGAGTGGCTACACCTTC. This codes for CTSWGLASGYTF.

This clonotype was found a few times. The V call is TRBV10-3, the J call TRBJ2-1; D is ambiguous. With 0 bases removed from V and 6 bases from J, the gap between germline ends came to 12 bases. This CDR3 has 15 amino acids. CDR1 and CDR2 (germline): ENHRY, SYGVKD. In DNA, the CDR3 is TGTGCCATCAGTGAGTCGATGGTAGCCCCCAATGAGCAGTTCTTC. It yields the protein CAISESMVAPNEQFF.

This clonotype was detected only a few times. The chain carries TRBV28 and TRBJ2-7; 9 nucleotides align to TRBD2. V dropped 5 bases and J dropped 2; count of bases not matched to a gene: 10. This CDR3 comprises 16 residues. Per the germline V gene, CDR1 is MDHEN and CDR2 is SYDVKM. DNA of the CDR3: TGTGCCAGCAGTCCCCGGGGGGCGGGGGGGACCTACGAGCAGTACTTC. This encodes CASSPRGAGGTYEQYF.

This sequence joins TRBV6-5 and TRBJ1-5; tentative D call: TRBD1 (5 bases). In germline, CDR1 is MNHEY, CDR2 SVGAGI. V was clipped by 8 bases and J by 7 bases, with 18 bases between them. The CDR3 is 14 amino acids. This CDR3 reads CASGDSSGLQPQHF. The CDR3 DNA reads as TGTGCCAGCGGTGACTCTTCAGGGTTACAGCCCCAGCATTTT.

For this clonotype: Given a much more abundant clone one base away, this may be a read error. The chain carries TRBV6-5 and TRBJ2-5; D is uncertain. The CDR3 sequence is 13 residues long. The germline gives CDR1 MNHEY, CDR2 SVGAGI. The CDR3 bases are TGTGCCTGCAGTTTTACAAGCCGGGAGACCCAGTACTTC. Amino acids: CACSFTSRETQYF.